A single sample gave rise to the 8 T cell receptor beta chains below, sequenced in a study of OX40 agonist ivuxolimab in advanced cancers. The assay was immunoSEQ multiplex PCR, and TCRdb's table has in-frame clones only and misses some. The table shows roughly 56,000 clones, with roughly 80% occurring only once. The material was CD4+ or CD8+ T cells sorted from blood, obtained in a trial of the OX40 agonist ivuxolimab. The receptor source for this set is an adult with an advanced solid tumor such as melanoma, head and neck, liver or kidney cancer.

V and J are TRBV10-3 and TRBJ1-1, with 8 bases that match TRBD1. This CDR3 comprises 13 residues. The germline CDR1 and CDR2 sequences are ENHRY and SYGVKD. J was trimmed by 1 base and V by 10 bases; bases with no gene match: 5. CDR3 residues: CATDDRGNTEAFF. CDR3 bases: TGTGCCACAGACGACAGGGGGAACACTGAAGCTTTCTTT.

This rearrangement joins TRBV6-6 to TRBJ1-1; the D gene is possibly TRBD1 (5 bases). CDR1 and CDR2 from the germline V gene are MNHNY and SVGAGI (reference sequence). The V gene lost 2 bases and the J gene lost 5 bases, with 15 bases spanning the gap. CDR3 size: 15 residues. The CDR3 region has the DNA TGTGCCAGCAGTTACGGGGGTCGGTTACAGACTGAAGCTTTCTTT. Residues: CASSYGGRLQTEAFF.

This chain links TRBV29-1 with TRBJ1-1; D possibly corresponds to TRBD1 (5 bases). Germline-derived CDR1 and CDR2 are SQVTM and ANQGSEA. Trimming shortened V by 7 bases and J by 1 base, and 13 bases separated the two germline ends. CDR3 length: 13 amino acids. The CDR3 is CSAVTQGNTEAFF. CDR3 DNA sequence: TGCAGCGCGGTCACCCAGGGGAACACTGAAGCTTTCTTT.

The chain carries TRBV27 and TRBJ1-5; D call uncertain. Trimming stripped 2 bases from V and 7 bases from J, with 9 bases between. Germline lookup yields CDR1 MNHEY and CDR2 SMNVEV (reference sequence). The CDR3 has 13 residues. The CDR3 nucleotides read TGTGCCAGCAGTTTAAAAGAATACCAGCCCCAGCATTTT. Translation gives CASSLKEYQPQHF.

J is TRBJ1-6 and V is TRBV19; D perhaps matches TRBD1 (5 bases). Germline V gives CDR1 LNHDA, CDR2 SQIVND (reference sequence). Trimming pared 7 bases from V and 10 bases from J, leaving 14 bases between. CDR3 size: 13 residues. This chain's CDR3 is CASTSTRVSPLHF. The CDR3 DNA reads TGTGCCAGTACCAGCACCAGGGTATCACCCCTCCACTTT.

The chain combines TRBV28 with TRBJ2-1; D not certain. The CDR3 totals 12 residues. V was cut by 4 bases and J by 3 bases, with 4 bases left in between. Per germline, CDR1 MDHEN and CDR2 SYDVKM. CDR3 region: CASSSYYNEQFF. The DNA for the CDR3 is TGTGCCAGCAGTTCCTACTACAATGAGCAGTTCTTC.

The CDR3 here is CASSQDHRAHEQYF. The CDR3 DNA reads TGTGCCAGCAGCCAAGATCACAGGGCCCACGAGCAGTACTTC. The chain carries TRBV14 and TRBJ2-5; the D gene is possibly TRBD1 (6 bases). The tail of the sequence fits TRBJ2-7 better, so the J call may be wrong. The CDR3 spans 14 residues. Germline values: CDR1 SGHDN, CDR2 FVKESK.

The chain recombines TRBV29-1 with TRBJ2-2, with D perhaps matching TRBD1 (6 bases). Germline loops: CDR1 SQVTM, CDR2 ANQGSEA. The CDR3 has 16 residues. V was shortened by 1 base and J by 4 bases, with 16 bases between the two germline ends. The CDR3 DNA follows: TGCAGCGTTGAAGCCCAGGGGCAGGGCGGCACCGGGGAGCTGTTTTTT. Translating gives CSVEAQGQGGTGELFF.